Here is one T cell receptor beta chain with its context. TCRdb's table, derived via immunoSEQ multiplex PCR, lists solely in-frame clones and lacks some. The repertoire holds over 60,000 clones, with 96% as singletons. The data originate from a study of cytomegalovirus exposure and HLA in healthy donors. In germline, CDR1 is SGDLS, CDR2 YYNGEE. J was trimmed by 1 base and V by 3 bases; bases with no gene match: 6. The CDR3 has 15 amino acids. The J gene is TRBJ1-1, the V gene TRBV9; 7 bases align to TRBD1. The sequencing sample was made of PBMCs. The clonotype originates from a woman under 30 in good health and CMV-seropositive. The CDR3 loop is CASSAEGAANTEAFF. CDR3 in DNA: TGTGCCAGCAGCGCCGAGGGGGCGGCGAACACTGAAGCTTTCTTT.